The clone carrying this T cell receptor (beta chain) was seen once. In the original analysis: Amplification of reference gene primers provided the estimated nucleated cell counts. This table comes from immunoSEQ multiplex PCR, and its TCRdb copy is limited to in-frame clones, with some not included. V and J calls and clone size come straight from that table; D and trimming were deduced from the DNA. Among under 200,000 clones listed, about three quarters were seen once. This sample is drawn from a study of blood T cell repertoires in COVID-19. For the study at large: COVID-19 samples from acute and convalescent phases originated in the United States, Italy and Spain. PBMCs, B-cell-depleted T cells, or T cells were the source of the cDNA or gDNA that made up the material.

CDR1 and CDR2 (germline): DFQATT, SNEGSKA (reference sequence). CDR3 length: 15 amino acids. The V and J ends lost 3 bases and 1 base respectively, with 13 bases between them. The sample was peripheral blood. This clonotype originated in a man between 65 and 85 years old with acute or convalescent COVID-19. This chain connects TRBV20-1 to TRBJ2-1, with D tentatively TRBD2 (7 bases). In nucleotides, the CDR3 is TGCAGTGCTAGTGAGGGGGGGGCTTCCTACAATGAGCAGTTCTTC. This translates into CSASEGGASYNEQFF.